Listed below are T cell receptor beta chains from one sample, sequenced in a study of T cells in Graves' hyperthyroidism and ophthalmopathy. TCRdb re-called the multiplex PCR reads with MiXCR, one entry per CDR3 protein. The profile shows about 570,000 distinct CDR3 sequences, 12% to 15% of them singletons. Sample: blood. Every receptor here comes from a woman aged 40 to 55 with Graves' hyperthyroidism. Each CDR3 is given with its conserved first and last residue.

v_call	j_call	cdr3_aa
TRBV7-8	TRBJ2-7	CASSLSPGQQYEQYF
TRBV28	TRBJ2-5	CASAGHTQETQYF
TRBV28	TRBJ2-1	CASSLSVGLGNEQFF
TRBV20-1	TRBJ1-6	CSARSETGTVNSPLHF
TRBV11-2	TRBJ1-3	CASSLALVSGNTIYF
TRBV5-1	TRBJ2-1	CASSLASGRLDEQFF
TRBV5-1	TRBJ1-3	CASSLETGGSGNTIYF
TRBV7-9	TRBJ1-6	CASSPETVVYNSPLHF
TRBV6-1	TRBJ1-1	CASSRTRNTEAFF
TRBV6-1	TRBJ2-5	CASSWGQLQETQYF
TRBV28	TRBJ2-7	CASSLTRDRVSYEQYF
TRBV18	TRBJ1-5	CASSVDRVDQPQHF
TRBV5-6	TRBJ2-2	CASSAQTGFGELFF
TRBV14	TRBJ2-1	CASSQVRLAGSYNEQFF
TRBV19	TRBJ2-1	CASSRGNNYNEQFF
TRBV5-1	TRBJ1-2	CASSLVAEGLYGYTF
TRBV5-1	TRBJ2-5	CASSLAEAGGVETQYF
TRBV28	TRBJ2-7	CASSFDTSTYEQYF
TRBV9	TRBJ2-5	CASSSHWELETQYF
TRBV6-1	TRBJ2-3	CASRRTGNTDTQYF
TRBV5-1	TRBJ2-1	CASSSGGPYNEQFF
TRBV28	TRBJ1-5	CASSPRPDPQPQHF
TRBV11-2	TRBJ2-7	CASSFIRNSIYEQYF
TRBV6-5	TRBJ1-1	CASSYSRGTGRDATEAFF
TRBV6-1	TRBJ2-7	CASSPGLAALSYEQYF
TRBV7-2	TRBJ1-1	CASSFHRQGKDTEAFF
TRBV18	TRBJ2-1	CASSQDRLNNEQFF
TRBV7-6	TRBJ1-4	CASSFNTREKLFF
TRBV28	TRBJ2-1	CASSTDREQFF
TRBV20-1	TRBJ2-3	CSAGRGVSTDTQYF
TRBV12-3/TRBV12-4	TRBJ2-7	CASSFGGASHEQYF
TRBV3-1	TRBJ2-7	CASSPGGQLEQYF